This T cell receptor (beta chain) was identified during a study of T-cell memory formation after mild COVID-19. This clonotype showed up just a few times. Its antigen remains unknown. In TCRdb, the 5' RACE reads were re-called with MiXCR into one record per CDR3 protein. Of around 210,000 distinct CDR3 sequences listed, about 9.2% are singletons. Findings and caveats of the study: Shrinking CD4+ clones resided mostly in CM and EM, and CD8+ ones in EMRA. Cross-reactive memory apparently joined, as some responding clones appeared in pre-infection memory. Balance between CD4 and CD8 was seen in clones contracting day 15 to 85, and a CD4+ lean was seen in later expanders.

The sample consisted of PBMCs or a T cell subset sorted from them (not recorded which). The clonotype originates from a man aged 18 to 29 who had mild COVID-19 (a few samples of this study predate the infection). Cell type and time point are not known.

CDR3: CASSQGRGYGYTF. CDR3 coding DNA: TGTGCCAGCAGCCAAGGCAGGGGCTATGGCTACACCTTC. The V call is TRBV14, the J call TRBJ1-2, with D perhaps matching TRBD1 (6 bases). This CDR3 comprises 13 residues. V lost 1 base and J 4 bases, leaving 7 bases between the germline ends. CDR1 and CDR2 from the germline V gene are SGHDN and FVKESK.